One and the same sample provided the 30 T cell receptor beta chains below, sequenced in a study of T cell repertoires in cytomegalovirus infection. TCRdb analysed the reads with MiXCR anew, one entry per CDR3 protein. This table holds 700,000 to 850,000 distinct CDR3 sequences, approximately 30% found once. Their specific antigens are unknown. The starting material was cultured CD8+ T cells from PBMCs, obtained from culture after CMV antigen stimulation. These receptors were collected from a human donor in good health (CMV status not recorded). Some clones in this sample may be carry-over from other donors' samples.

The V gene is TRBV7-8, the J gene TRBJ2-1, with 9 bases matching TRBD1. The CDR3 is 16 amino acids. V was pared by 2 bases and J by 2 bases, with 4 bases of the junction left unmatched. CDR1 and CDR2 (germline): SGHVS, FQNEAQ. CDR3 nucleotide sequence: TGTGCCAGCAGCTTACCCCGGGACAGGGCCTACAATGAGCAGTTCTTC. Protein product: CASSLPRDRAYNEQFF.

The table lists this clonotype with many counts. The CDR3 spells CASSEGRNEQFF. The DNA of the CDR3 is TGTGCCAGCTCTGAGGGGAGGAATGAGCAGTTCTTC. This chain connects TRBV12-3 or TRBV12-4 to TRBJ2-1; D perhaps matches TRBD2 (6 bases). CDR3 length equals 12 residues. The V end lost 8 bases, the J end lost 7 bases, and 12 bases lay between the germline ends.

With regard to this clonotype: This sequence may be a read error, since a much larger clone differs from it by one base. CDR3 sequence (DNA): TGTGTCAGCAGCCCTACTGAGGAAACCTACAATGAGCAGTTCTTC. Protein: CVSSPTEETYNEQFF. The genes are TRBV7-2 and TRBJ2-1; D not resolved. CDR3 length equals 15 residues. Germline V gene sequence: CDR1 SGHTA, CDR2 FQGNSA.

The chain has TRBV28 and TRBJ2-2; tentative D call: TRBD1 (6 bases). The germline V and J ends were trimmed by 7 bases and 5 bases, with 20 bases remaining between them. Germline values: CDR1 MDHEN, CDR2 SYDVKM. This CDR3 region has 16 residues. The CDR3 region has the DNA TGTGCCAGCACCGACTACAGGGATGGAAGGACCGGGGAGCTGTTTTTT. The encoded protein is CASTDYRDGRTGELFF. The full variable domain, rest sourced from reference TRBV28 and TRBJ2-2, is DVKVTQSSRYLVKRTGEKVFLECVQDMDHENMFWYRQDPGLGLRLIYFSYDVKMKEKGDIPEGYSVSREKKERFSLILESASTNQTSMYLCASTDYRDGRTGELFFGEGSRLTVL.

CDR3: CATRPLNPLNSPLHF. Here the CDR3 DNA reads TGTGCCACCCGTCCCCTAAACCCGCTTAATTCACCCCTCCACTTT. This chain links TRBV28 with TRBJ1-6; D ambiguous. Germline V CDR1 and CDR2: MDHEN, SYDVKM. V lost 10 bases, J lost 6 bases, and 19 bases lay in between. The CDR3 extends over 15 amino acids.

This chain uses TRBV7-2 with TRBJ1-2; D might be TRBD1 (6 bases). This CDR3 is 15 amino acids long. Looked up from germline, CDR1 is SGHTA and CDR2 is FQGNSA. Trimming left V 5 bases short and J 4 bases short, with 17 bases between. The CDR3 DNA sequence: TGTGCCAGCAGCACCAGGACAGAGAAACTCTATGGCTACACCTTC. Protein sequence: CASSTRTEKLYGYTF.

This clonotype was observed a handful of times. The V call is TRBV2, the J call TRBJ2-7; 7 nucleotides agree with TRBD1. CDR3 length: 12 amino acids. The V gene end was trimmed by 4 bases and the J gene end by 4 bases; junction bases not matched to a gene: 1. Germline assignment: CDR1 SNHLY and CDR2 FYNNEI. Written as DNA, the CDR3 is TGTGCCAGCAGTGGGGACAGATACGAGCAGTACGTC. Its protein product is CASSGDRYEQYV.

This rearrangement joins TRBV11-2 to TRBJ2-1, with TRBD2 identical over 10 bases. The CDR3 contains 16 residues. Per the germline V gene, CDR1 is SGHAT and CDR2 is FQNNGV. The ends lost 5 bases at V and 3 bases at J; junction bases unmatched: 7. CDR3 sequence (DNA): TGTGCCAGCAGCCTACGACTAGCGGGTGTCTACAATGAGCAGTTCTTC. Translating it yields CASSLRLAGVYNEQFF.

Of note for this clonotype: This may be a read error: a much more frequent sequence differs by one nucleotide. This rearrangement joins TRBV7-2 to TRBJ2-1; maybe TRBD2 (6 bases). The CDR3 runs 17 residues. V dropped 3 bases and J dropped 0 bases, with 15 bases sitting between them. Per germline, CDR1 SGHTA and CDR2 FQGNSA. The CDR3 DNA reads as TGTGCCAGCAGCTTCGTGCTAGCGAAAAACTCCTACAATGAGCAGTTCTTC. Amino acids: CASSFVLAKNSYNEQFF.

The chain joins TRBV2 to TRBJ1-2; possibly TRBD1 for D (5 bases). This CDR3 contains 13 residues. Deletions cut 0 bases from V and 5 bases from J, with 7 bases between. Per the germline V gene, CDR1 is SNHLY and CDR2 is FYNNEI. CDR3 nucleotides: TGTGCCAGCAGTGAAGCGGCAGGGTATGGCTACACCTTC. As protein: CASSEAAGYGYTF.

As for this clonotype: Germline and junction disagree at one end, which may indicate a read error. The DNA for the CDR3 is TGTGCCGGCAGCTCCCCGCAGGAATACAATGAGCAGTTCTTC. It is translated as CAGSSPQEYNEQFF. The chain is built from TRBV7-6 and TRBJ2-1; the D is unclear. CDR1 SGHVS and CDR2 FNYEAQ come from the germline V gene. The CDR3 length is 14 residues.

The chain has TRBV27 and TRBJ1-2; 12 nucleotides align to TRBD1. Germline V gives CDR1 MNHEY, CDR2 SMNVEV (reference sequence). Trimming removed 8 bases from V and 4 bases from J; junction bases left unmatched: 11. The CDR3 is 16 amino acids. The CDR3 region has the DNA TGTGCCAGCTCTCTCTCCGGGACAGGGGGCTCCTATGGCTACACCTTC. Translated: CASSLSGTGGSYGYTF.

The genes are TRBV2 and TRBJ2-7; D is unclear. CDR1 SNHLY and CDR2 FYNNEI come from the germline V gene. The V and J ends lost 7 bases and 0 bases respectively, with 1 base between them. The CDR3 runs to 10 residues. The CDR3 DNA reads as TGTGCCAGCAACTCCTACGAGCAGTACTTC. Its translation: CASNSYEQYF.

The chain employs TRBV7-8 and TRBJ2-5; D not certain. The CDR3 is 15 residues long. CDR1 is SGHVS, CDR2 FQNEAQ, per germline. Trimming cost V 7 bases and J 4 bases, with 19 bases left between them. The DNA for the CDR3 is TGTGCCAGCACCGCCTACAGTGTGTATAGAGAGACCCAGTACTTC. Translation: CASTAYSVYRETQYF.

This sequence joins TRBV27 and TRBJ2-1; 7 bases fit TRBD2. Trimming took 6 bases from V and 1 from J; bases not matched to a gene: 6. The germline CDR1 and CDR2 sequences are MNHEY and SMNVEV (reference sequence). CDR3 length equals 15 residues. As DNA, the CDR3 is TGTGCCAGCAGCCCGACTAGCACGTCCTACAATGAGCAGTTCTTC. Translated: CASSPTSTSYNEQFF.

The chain uses TRBV6-2 or TRBV6-3 and TRBJ2-1; 13 positions match TRBD2. Germline V gives CDR1 MNHEY, CDR2 SVGEGT. The CDR3 contains 23 residues. The V gene end was trimmed by 0 bases and the J gene end by 8 bases; junction bases not matched to a gene: 25. CDR3 nucleotides: TGTGCCAGCAGTTACTCCTCCGGGACTACGACTAGCGGGGGGTGGTCTCTTCGATATGAGCAGTTCTTC. Its translation: CASSYSSGTTTSGGWSLRYEQFF.

The rearrangement joins TRBV11-3 to TRBJ2-7; no definite D call. CDR1 is SGHNT and CDR2 is YENEEA in the germline V gene. V lost 0 bases and J lost 2, with 8 bases in between. The CDR3 is 14 residues long. The CDR3 DNA sequence: TGTGCCAGCAGCTTAGACAGGCCACCCTACGAGCAGTACTTC. Protein sequence: CASSLDRPPYEQYF.

In this sample, this clonotype turned up once. J is TRBJ1-2 and V is TRBV10-3; D gene uncertain. This CDR3 region has 13 residues. V was pared by 5 bases and J by 5 bases, with 12 bases between. Germline CDR1 is ENHRY and CDR2 is SYGVKD. CDR3: CAISYDFGYGYTF. The CDR3 DNA reads as TGTGCCATCAGTTACGATTTCGGTTATGGCTACACCTTC.

A word on this clonotype: Relative to the germline gene, one junction end is altered; a read error may explain this. V and J are TRBV6-2 or TRBV6-3 and TRBJ1-5, with D possibly TRBD1 on 6 matching bases. The CDR3 extends over 14 amino acids. Germline CDR1 is MNHEY and CDR2 is SVGEGT. As DNA, the CDR3 is TGTGCCAGCAGAACTCGACAGGACAATCCGCCCCAGCATTTT. Its protein product is CASRTRQDNPPQHF.

The chain couples TRBV27 to TRBJ2-3; D is ambiguous. V gave up 4 bases and J gave up 0 bases, with 14 bases separating them. The CDR3 loop spans 16 amino acids. The germline CDR1 and CDR2 sequences are MNHEY and SMNVEV (reference sequence). This CDR3 reads CASSYNPPWSTDTQYF. As DNA, the CDR3 is TGTGCCAGCAGTTATAACCCTCCTTGGAGCACAGATACGCAGTATTTT.

A remark on this clonotype: Germline and junction disagree at one end, which may indicate a read error. The chain combines TRBV6-5 with TRBJ1-1; weak D call: TRBD1 (5 bases). CDR3 length: 14 amino acids. Germline lookup yields CDR1 MNHEY and CDR2 SVGAGI. CDR3 in DNA: TGTGCCAACAGTCTTGGGGGTACAAGCACTGAAGCTTTCTTT. It yields the protein CANSLGGTSTEAFF.

This clonotype turned up a few times. V and J are TRBV5-4 and TRBJ2-3; no clear D. The CDR3 sequence is 15 residues long. Germline values: CDR1 SGHNT, CDR2 YYREEE (reference sequence). The V end lost 4 bases, the J end lost 2 bases, and 14 bases lay between the germline ends. CDR3 sequence reads: CASSPQPVITDTQYF. In DNA, the CDR3 is TGTGCCAGCAGCCCCCAGCCCGTAATCACAGATACGCAGTATTTT.

With respect to this clonotype: One end of the junction does not line up with germline, which may come from a read error. This chain links TRBV27 with TRBJ2-7, with D hard to call. The CDR3 covers 12 residues. Germline values: CDR1 MNHEY, CDR2 SMNVEV (reference sequence). The CDR3 loop is CASSPSSYEKYF. The DNA for the CDR3 is TGTGCCAGCAGTCCGAGCTCCTACGAGAAGTACTTC.

The J gene is TRBJ2-3, the V gene TRBV29-1, with TRBD2 matching over 10 bases. Germline V gene data show CDR1 as SQVTM and CDR2 as ANQGSEA. The J segment lost 2 bases and the V segment lost 6 bases, leaving 5 bases of the junction unmatched. CDR3 length: 14 amino acids. The CDR3 sequence is CSVPLAGVTDTQYF. CDR3 nucleotides: TGCAGCGTGCCTCTAGCGGGGGTCACAGATACGCAGTATTTT.

This clonotype has only a few counts. This chain connects TRBV7-9 to TRBJ2-7, with TRBD1 matching 8 bases. The ends lost 5 bases at V and 1 base at J; junction bases unmatched: 7. CDR1 is SEHNR and CDR2 is FQNEAQ in the germline V gene (reference sequence). The CDR3 is 15 residues long. CDR3 DNA sequence: TGTGCCAGCAGCCGACGGGACAGGCCGTCCTACGAGCAGTACGTC. The encoded protein is CASSRRDRPSYEQYV.

The genes are TRBV7-9 and TRBJ2-1; 11 bases match TRBD2. The CDR3 is made up of 17 amino acids. Germline CDR1 is SEHNR and CDR2 is FQNEAQ (reference sequence). The ends lost 4 bases at V and 2 bases at J; junction bases unmatched: 7. In nucleotides, the CDR3 is TGTGCCAGCAGCTCTGTTTCTAGCGGGGGGACCTACAATGAGCAGTTCTTC. Translated, it gives CASSSVSSGGTYNEQFF.

This clonotype occurred a few times. The chain couples TRBV7-9 to TRBJ2-2; TRBD1 might be the D (5 bases). This CDR3 spans 14 amino acids. V was pared by 11 bases and J by 5 bases, with 18 bases between. Per the germline V gene, CDR1 is SEHNR and CDR2 is FQNEAQ (reference sequence). The CDR3 here is CASVDTRSTGELFF. CDR3 DNA sequence: TGTGCCTCGGTGGACACGAGATCGACCGGGGAGCTGTTTTTT. Based on the CDR3 plus reference TRBV7-9 and TRBJ2-2, the full variable domain is DTGVSQNPRHKITKRGQNVTFRCDPISEHNRLYWYRQTLGQGPEFLTYFQNEAQLEKSRLLSDRFSAERPKGSFSTLEIQRTEQGDSAMYLCASVDTRSTGELFFGEGSRLTVL.

This clonotype was seen ten or more times. The J gene is TRBJ1-4, the V gene TRBV7-8; D gene unclear. CDR1 and CDR2 (germline): SGHVS, FQNEAQ. The CDR3 loop spans 16 amino acids. V lost 3 bases and J lost 2, with 13 bases in between. The CDR3 coding sequence is TGTGCCAGCAGCTTGGGTTTAACTGCGACTAATGAAAAACTGTTTTTT. Translated: CASSLGLTATNEKLFF. The full variable domain, rest sourced from reference TRBV7-8 and TRBJ1-4, is GAGVSQSPRYKVAKRGQDVALRCDPISGHVSLFWYQQALGQGPEFLTYFQNEAQLDKSGLPSDRFFAERPEGSVSTLKIQRTQQEDSAVYLCASSLGLTATNEKLFFGSGTQLSVL.

The rearrangement uses TRBV7-9 and TRBJ2-3; D is perhaps TRBD1 (5 bases). CDR1 and CDR2 from the germline V gene are SEHNR and FQNEAQ (reference sequence). V was pared by 5 bases and J by 2 bases, with 11 bases between. The length of the CDR3 is 14 residues. The CDR3 DNA is TGTGCCAGCAGCCAGGCGGACATCACAGATACGCAGTATTTT. Translated: CASSQADITDTQYF.

This clonotype showed up many times. V usage is TRBV7-8 and J usage is TRBJ2-2, with a tentative D call TRBD2 (5 bases). In germline, CDR1 is SGHVS, CDR2 FQNEAQ. The CDR3 is made up of 16 amino acids. Trimming removed 3 bases from V and 4 bases from J, with 15 bases in between. Here the CDR3 reads CASSFSRGTATGELFF. In DNA, the CDR3 is TGTGCCAGCAGCTTTTCTCGGGGAACGGCCACCGGGGAGCTGTTTTTT.